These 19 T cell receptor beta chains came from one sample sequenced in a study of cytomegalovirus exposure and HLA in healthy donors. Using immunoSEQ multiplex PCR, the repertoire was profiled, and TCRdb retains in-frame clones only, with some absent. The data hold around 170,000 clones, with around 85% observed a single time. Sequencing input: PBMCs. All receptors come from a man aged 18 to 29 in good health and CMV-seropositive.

The CDR3 here is CASQGGDRSLYGYTF. In DNA, the CDR3 is TGCGCCAGCCAAGGAGGGGACAGGTCCCTCTATGGCTACACCTTC. The rearrangement joins TRBV4-1 to TRBJ1-2, with 8 bases lining up with TRBD1. CDR3 length equals 15 residues. V lost 8 bases to trimming and J lost 4 bases; unmatched junction nucleotides: 12. Germline V gene data show CDR1 as MGHRA and CDR2 as YSYEKL.

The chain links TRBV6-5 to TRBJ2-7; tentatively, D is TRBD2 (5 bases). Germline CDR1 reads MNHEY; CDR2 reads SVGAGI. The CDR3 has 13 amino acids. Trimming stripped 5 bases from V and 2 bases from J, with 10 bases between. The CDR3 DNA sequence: TGTGCCAGCAGTAGGACTTTCGCCTACGAGCAGTACTTC. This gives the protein CASSRTFAYEQYF.

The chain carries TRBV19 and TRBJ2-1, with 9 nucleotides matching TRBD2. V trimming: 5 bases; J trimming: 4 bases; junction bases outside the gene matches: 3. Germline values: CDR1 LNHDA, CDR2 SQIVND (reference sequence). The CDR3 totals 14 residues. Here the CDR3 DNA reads TGTGCCAGTAGTTTTGCGGGAGGGTACAATGAGCAGTTCTTC. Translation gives CASSFAGGYNEQFF.

Here the CDR3 reads CASSLGGGDQPQHF. CDR3 DNA: TGCGCCAGCAGCTTGGGAGGAGGGGATCAGCCCCAGCATTTT. The rearrangement links TRBV5-1 to TRBJ1-5; tentatively, D is TRBD1 (5 bases). Between the trimmed V and J ends, which lost 0 bases and 5 bases, there was a span of 9 bases. Per the germline V gene, CDR1 is SGHRS and CDR2 is YFSETQ. The CDR3 has 14 residues.

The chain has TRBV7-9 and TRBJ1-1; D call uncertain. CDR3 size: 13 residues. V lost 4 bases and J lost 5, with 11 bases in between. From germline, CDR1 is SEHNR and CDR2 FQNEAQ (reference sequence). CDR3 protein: CASSYFPGTEAFF. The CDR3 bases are TGTGCCAGCAGCTACTTCCCGGGGACTGAAGCTTTCTTT.

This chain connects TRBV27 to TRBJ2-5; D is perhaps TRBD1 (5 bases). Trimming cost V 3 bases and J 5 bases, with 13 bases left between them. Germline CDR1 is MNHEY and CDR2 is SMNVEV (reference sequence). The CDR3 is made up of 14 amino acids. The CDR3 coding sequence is TGTGCCAGCAGTTTGACACAGGCCGGTGAGACCCAGTACTTC. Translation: CASSLTQAGETQYF.

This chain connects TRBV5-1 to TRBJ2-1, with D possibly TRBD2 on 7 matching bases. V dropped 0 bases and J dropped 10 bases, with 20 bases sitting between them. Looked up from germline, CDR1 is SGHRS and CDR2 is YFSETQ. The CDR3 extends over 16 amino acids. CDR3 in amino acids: CASSLAGPGRGREQFF. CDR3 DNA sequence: TGCGCCAGCAGCTTGGCGGGACCGGGGAGGGGGAGAGAGCAGTTCTTC.

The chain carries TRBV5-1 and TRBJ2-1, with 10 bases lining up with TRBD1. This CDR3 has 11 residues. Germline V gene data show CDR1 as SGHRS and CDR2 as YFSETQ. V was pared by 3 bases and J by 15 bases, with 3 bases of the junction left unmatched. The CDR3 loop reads CASSSGQGRFF. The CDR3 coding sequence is TGCGCCAGCAGCTCGGGACAGGGGCGGTTCTTC.

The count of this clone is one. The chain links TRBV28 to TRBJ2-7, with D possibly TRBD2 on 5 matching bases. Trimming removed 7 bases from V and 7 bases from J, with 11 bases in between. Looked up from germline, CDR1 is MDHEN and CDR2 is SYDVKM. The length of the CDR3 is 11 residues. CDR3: CASTSSGEQYF. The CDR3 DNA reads TGTGCCAGCACCTCATCGGGGGAGCAGTACTTC.

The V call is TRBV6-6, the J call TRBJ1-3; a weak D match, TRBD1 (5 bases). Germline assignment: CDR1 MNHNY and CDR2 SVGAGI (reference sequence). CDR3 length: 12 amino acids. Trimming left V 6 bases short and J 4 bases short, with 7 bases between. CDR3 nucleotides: TGTGCCAGCAGCAGGGAAGGAAACACCATATATTTT. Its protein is CASSREGNTIYF.

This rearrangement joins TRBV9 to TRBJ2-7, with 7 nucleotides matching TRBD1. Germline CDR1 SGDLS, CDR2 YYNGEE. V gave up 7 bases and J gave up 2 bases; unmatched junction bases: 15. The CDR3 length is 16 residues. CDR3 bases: TGTGCCAGCTCCAGGGCAGGGGGACAAAAACCCTACGAGCAGTACTTC. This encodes CASSRAGGQKPYEQYF.

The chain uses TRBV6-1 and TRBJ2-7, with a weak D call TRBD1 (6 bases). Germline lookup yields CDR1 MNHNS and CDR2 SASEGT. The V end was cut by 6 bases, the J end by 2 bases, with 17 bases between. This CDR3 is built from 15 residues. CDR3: CASSVEGVMPYEQYF. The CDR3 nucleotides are TGTGCCAGCAGCGTCGAGGGGGTCATGCCCTACGAGCAGTACTTC.

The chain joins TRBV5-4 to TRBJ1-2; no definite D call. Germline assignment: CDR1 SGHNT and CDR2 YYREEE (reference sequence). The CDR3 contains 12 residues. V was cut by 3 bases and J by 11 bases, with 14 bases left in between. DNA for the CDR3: TGTGCCAGCAGCTCCCGAGACACCCGGTACACCTTC. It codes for CASSSRDTRYTF.

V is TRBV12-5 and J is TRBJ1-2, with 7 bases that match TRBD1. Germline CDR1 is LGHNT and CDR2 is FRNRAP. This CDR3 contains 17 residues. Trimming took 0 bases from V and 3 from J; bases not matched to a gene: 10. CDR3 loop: CASGLVGTGQADYGYTF. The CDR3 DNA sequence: TGTGCTAGTGGTTTGGTAGGTACCGGACAGGCAGACTATGGCTACACCTTC.

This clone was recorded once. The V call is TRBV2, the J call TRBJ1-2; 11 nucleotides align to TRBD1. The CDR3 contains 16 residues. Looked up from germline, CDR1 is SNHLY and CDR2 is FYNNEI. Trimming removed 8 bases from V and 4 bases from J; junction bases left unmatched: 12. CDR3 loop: CASARLMDRGPYGYTF. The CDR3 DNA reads TGTGCCAGCGCTCGATTGATGGACAGGGGGCCCTATGGCTACACCTTC.

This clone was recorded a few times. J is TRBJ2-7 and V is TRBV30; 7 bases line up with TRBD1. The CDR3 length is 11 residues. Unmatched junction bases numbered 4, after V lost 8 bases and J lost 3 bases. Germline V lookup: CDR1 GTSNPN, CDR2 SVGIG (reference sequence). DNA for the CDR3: TGTGCCGGGACAGTTTACTACGAGCAGTACTTC. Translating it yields CAGTVYYEQYF. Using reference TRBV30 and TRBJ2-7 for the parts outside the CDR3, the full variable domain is SQTIHQWPATLVQPVGSPLSLECTVEGTSNPNLYWYRQAAGRGLQLLFYSVGIGQISSEVPQNLSASRPQDRQFILSSKKLLLSDSGFYLCAGTVYYEQYFGPGTRLTVT.

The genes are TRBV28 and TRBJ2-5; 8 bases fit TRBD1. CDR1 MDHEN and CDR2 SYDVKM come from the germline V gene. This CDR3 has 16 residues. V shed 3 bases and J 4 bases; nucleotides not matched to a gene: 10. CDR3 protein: CASSLVQGALGETQYF. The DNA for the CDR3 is TGTGCCAGCAGTTTGGTCCAGGGGGCTCTGGGAGAGACCCAGTACTTC.

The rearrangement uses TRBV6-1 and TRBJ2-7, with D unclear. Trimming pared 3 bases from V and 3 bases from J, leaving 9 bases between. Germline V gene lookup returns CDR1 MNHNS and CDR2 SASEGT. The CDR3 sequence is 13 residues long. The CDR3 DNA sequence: TGTGCCAGCAGTGACGCGGCGATCTACGAGCAGTACTTC. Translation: CASSDAAIYEQYF.

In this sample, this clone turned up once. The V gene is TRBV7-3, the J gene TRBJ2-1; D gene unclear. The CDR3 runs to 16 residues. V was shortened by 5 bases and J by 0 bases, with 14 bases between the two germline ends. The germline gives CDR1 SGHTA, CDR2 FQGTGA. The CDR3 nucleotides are TGTGCCAGCAGCCAAACCCACCTTAGCTCCTACAATGAGCAGTTCTTC. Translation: CASSQTHLSSYNEQFF.